What follows describes a single T cell receptor beta chain. This record comes from a study of tumor-infiltrating lymphocytes in primary liver carcinoma. Looking at the study overall: The patients included men and women who were aged 30 to 69 years.

From approximately 0.5 ug of total RNA, TCR beta-specific cDNA was reverse-transcribed using a constant-region primer. TCR beta libraries came from three nested multiplex PCR rounds using slightly modified ARM-PCR. Forward primers for TRBV1-TRBV30 and a C-beta reverse primer served the first two PCR rounds, at approximately 10 cycles each. Each CDR3 protein gets one entry after TCRdb re-called the multiplex PCR reads with MiXCR. The sample records around 330,000 distinct CDR3 sequences, 60% to 80% being singletons. The length of the CDR3 is 14 residues. The germline gives CDR1 SGHRS, CDR2 YFSETQ. V was cut by 6 bases and J by 4 bases, with 17 bases left in between. They got blood RNA out of unsorted whole blood and also pulled out germline DNA.

The V call is TRBV5-1, the J call TRBJ2-7; weak D call: TRBD2 (7 bases). Sequencing used peripheral blood. This clonotype was obtained from a man aged 35 to 55 with primary liver carcinoma and hepatitis B virus infection. In DNA, the CDR3 is TGCGCCAGCAAAGAGGGGGGAGGGTATTACGAGCAGTACTTC. It specifies CASKEGGGYYEQYF.